What follows is one T cell receptor (beta chain) and its context. No antigen is known for it. TCRdb's copy holds only in-frame clones and misses some; the assay was immunoSEQ multiplex PCR. The sample shows 16,000 or so clones, under 95% of them seen only once. Time point noted: inflamed ileum from the surgical specimen. There are 19 residues in the CDR3. Germline assignment: CDR1 SGHRS and CDR2 YFSETQ. Trimming removed 2 bases from V and 4 bases from J; junction bases left unmatched: 14. These data come from a study of T cell repertoires in ileal Crohn's disease. Study details: Surgery for a complication: stricturing in about 61%, penetrating in about 40%. Study observations and caveats: Clonal expansions were more frequent in active smokers than non-smokers at surgery.

This receptor was identified in an adult with Crohn's disease. This chain connects TRBV5-1 to TRBJ2-3; 12 bases are shared with TRBD1. Sequencing input: ileal tissue. CDR3 sequence (DNA): TGCGCCAGCAGCTTTGCCGGGACAGGGGGCTTGTTGACGGCAGATACGCAGTATTTT. Amino acids: CASSFAGTGGLLTADTQYF.